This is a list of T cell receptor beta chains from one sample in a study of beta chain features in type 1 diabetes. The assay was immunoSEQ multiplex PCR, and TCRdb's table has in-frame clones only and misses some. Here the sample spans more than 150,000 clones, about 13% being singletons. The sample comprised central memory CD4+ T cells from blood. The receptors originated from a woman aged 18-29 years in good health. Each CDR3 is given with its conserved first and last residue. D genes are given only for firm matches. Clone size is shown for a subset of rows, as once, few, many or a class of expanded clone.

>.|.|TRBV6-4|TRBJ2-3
TGTGCCAGCAAAGGCAGCGCAGATACGCAGTATTTT
CASKGSADTQYF
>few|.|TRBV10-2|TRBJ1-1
TGCGCCAGCATGCGGGGGGACAACACTGAAGCTTTCTTT
CASMRGDNTEAFF
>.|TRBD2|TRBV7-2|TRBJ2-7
TGTGCCAGCAGCTTAAATAGACTAGCGGGAGGGCAAGAGCAGTACTTC
CASSLNRLAGGQEQYF
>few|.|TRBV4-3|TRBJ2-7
TGCGCCAGCAGCCAAGATCCGGGGAACGAGCAGTACTTC
CASSQDPGNEQYF
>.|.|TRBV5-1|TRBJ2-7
TGCGCCAGCAGCTCGACACTAGCAGGCCGAGAGCAGTACTTC
CASSSTLAGREQYF
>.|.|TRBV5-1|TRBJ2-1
TGCGCCAGCAGCCGGGACTCATTAGTCTACAATGAGCAGTTCTTC
CASSRDSLVYNEQFF
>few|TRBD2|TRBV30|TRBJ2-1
TGTGCCTGGAGGCCGAAGGGCGGGGGATCCTACAATGAGCAGTTCTTC
CAWRPKGGGSYNEQFF
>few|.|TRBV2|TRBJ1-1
TGTGCCAGCGCCTATCAGGGTGGGAACACTGAAGCTTTCTTT
CASAYQGGNTEAFF
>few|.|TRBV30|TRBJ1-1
TGTGCCTGGAGTTTGTACAGGGTAGTGCCTGAAGCTTTCTTT
CAWSLYRVVPEAFF
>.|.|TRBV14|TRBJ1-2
TGTGCCAGCAGCCAAAATCGCTATGGCTACACCTTC
CASSQNRYGYTF
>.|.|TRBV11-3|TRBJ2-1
TGTGCCAGCAGCGACAAGACTAGTTATTCCGAGGATGAGCAGTTCTTC
CASSDKTSYSEDEQFF
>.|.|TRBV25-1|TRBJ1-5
TGTGCTAGTCAGGGTCCCCTCAATCAGCCCCAGCATTTT
CASQGPLNQPQHF
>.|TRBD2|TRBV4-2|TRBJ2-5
TGTGCCAGCAGCCAAGTCGGGGCTAGCGGGCGGTACCAAGAGACCCAGTACTTC
CASSQVGASGRYQETQYF